What follows is one T cell receptor (beta chain) and its context. As yet, its antigen is unknown. V was cut by 0 bases and J by 1 base, with 15 bases left in between. CDR3 length: 18 amino acids. In germline, CDR1 is SGHTA, CDR2 FQGTGA. These data belong to a study of molecular identifiers for immune sequencing clone quantification. Study background: Five aliquots were made in replicates from the RNA of 20,000 or 100,000 naive CD8 cells, and four were sequenced. Study-wide points: It was shown that clones above 20 RNA copies held over 99% of effector molecules, but under 1% in naive cells. Detectable among more than 800,000 naive cells, according to reports, was Jurkat TCR RNA spiked in from one cell.

Methods described previously, with TCR primers listed, were used for bulk TCR libraries. TCRdb fed the PCR reads into MiXCR, producing one record per CDR3 protein. The table includes a few hundred thousand distinct CDR3 sequences, over 20% detected once. This sequence originates from a human donor in good health. Some libraries in this study had Jurkat cell RNA spiked in. Sequenced: naive CD8+ T cells from blood, with Jurkat cell RNA spiked in. Subset noted: FACS-sorted CD8+CD4-CCR7+CD45RA+ naive T cells. This sequence joins TRBV7-3 and TRBJ2-2; either TRBD1 or TRBD2 may supply D (5 bases each). CDR3 DNA sequence: TGTGCCAGCAGCTTAACTCCCGGGACCCATCGGAACACCGGGGAGCTGTTTTTT. Its translation is CASSLTPGTHRNTGELFF.